The 21 T cell receptor beta chains in this list originate from one sample, sequenced in a study of shared clonotypes between healthy human individuals. The naive CD8 subset, CD45RO-negative cells positively selected for CCR7, excluded terminally differentiated effector memory CD45RA+ cells. TCRdb's table, derived via immunoSEQ multiplex PCR, lists solely in-frame clones and lacks some. The repertoire holds 1.5 million to 2.5 million clones, roughly 95% seen once, with roughly 1.2% in the top ten. Material for sequencing was naive CD8+ T cells sorted from blood. The receptors come from a man younger than 35 in good health.

The genes are TRBV5-1 and TRBJ2-7; D is unresolved. Germline-derived CDR1 and CDR2 are SGHRS and YFSETQ. The CDR3 loop spans 16 amino acids. V was pared by 1 base and J by 1 base, with 15 bases between. DNA of the CDR3: TGCGCCAGCAGCTTGAGGCAGTTCCGTGCTTCCTACGAGCAGTACTTC. Its translation is CASSLRQFRASYEQYF.

This chain links TRBV2 with TRBJ2-1; 10 nucleotides agree with TRBD2. The CDR3 has 16 residues. With 3 bases clipped from V and 3 bases from J, the junction kept 5 bases outside the gene matches. In germline, CDR1 is SNHLY, CDR2 FYNNEI. Written as DNA, the CDR3 is TGTGCCAGCAGTGAGTCTAGCGGGAGCGTCTACAATGAGCAGTTCTTC. Its protein is CASSESSGSVYNEQFF.

The chain carries TRBV7-8 and TRBJ2-7; the D gene is possibly TRBD2 (6 bases). The V end was cut by 0 bases, the J end by 5 bases, with 14 bases between. From germline, CDR1 is SGHVS and CDR2 FQNEAQ. The CDR3 loop spans 15 amino acids. CDR3 DNA sequence: TGTGCCAGCAGCTTAGCCCCTCCGGGAGAACACGAGCAGTACTTC. This translates into CASSLAPPGEHEQYF.

The gene calls are TRBV9 and TRBJ2-1; unclear D gene. There are 12 residues in the CDR3. CDR1 and CDR2 (germline): SGDLS, YYNGEE. The V and J ends lost 7 bases and 4 bases respectively, with 9 bases between them. CDR3 nucleotide sequence: TGTGCCAGCGCGGTCGGATACAATGAGCAGTTCTTC. Its translation: CASAVGYNEQFF.

V usage is TRBV15 and J usage is TRBJ2-1, with D perhaps matching TRBD2 (5 bases). The CDR3 contains 14 residues. V shed 0 bases and J shed 9 bases, with 12 bases lying between them. The germline gives CDR1 LNHNV, CDR2 YYDKDF (reference sequence). CDR3 bases: TGTGCCACCAGCAGAGATAGGGAGAGTGGTGAGCAGTTCTTC. Its translation: CATSRDRESGEQFF.

This clone was detected only once. V and J are TRBV29-1 and TRBJ2-3; 8 bases align to TRBD1. Germline CDR1 is SQVTM and CDR2 is ANQGSEA. The CDR3 spans 15 residues. The J segment lost 2 bases and the V segment lost 8 bases, leaving 12 bases of the junction unmatched. CDR3 in amino acids: CSIYSGTGPTDTQYF. The CDR3 DNA reads as TGCAGCATATACTCCGGGACAGGTCCCACAGATACGCAGTATTTT.

With regard to this clone: A junction boundary mismatches the germline segment, possibly from a read error. The rearrangement uses TRBV10-2 and TRBJ2-7; D perhaps matches TRBD2 (7 bases). This CDR3 comprises 15 residues. The germline V gene has CDR1 WSHSY and CDR2 SAAADI. CDR3 residues: CAGSEREGGPDEQYF. In DNA, the CDR3 is TGCGCCGGCAGTGAGAGGGAGGGGGGGCCCGACGAGCAGTACTTC.

This chain links TRBV28 with TRBJ1-3; D unresolved. Germline V gene sequence: CDR1 MDHEN, CDR2 SYDVKM. Trimming took off 4 bases at V and 3 bases at J, with 16 bases between the two ends. The CDR3 consists of 16 residues. The CDR3 sequence is CASSSQTLTIGNTIYF. In DNA form, the CDR3 reads TGTGCCAGCAGTTCCCAGACTTTAACTATTGGAAACACCATATATTTT. Supplemented by reference TRBV28 and TRBJ1-3, the full variable domain reads DVKVTQSSRYLVKRTGEKVFLECVQDMDHENMFWYRQDPGLGLRLIYFSYDVKMKEKGDIPEGYSVSREKKERFSLILESASTNQTSMYLCASSSQTLTIGNTIYFGEGSWLTVV.

This chain connects TRBV27 to TRBJ2-1; 7 bases match TRBD2. CDR1 MNHEY and CDR2 SMNVEV come from the germline V gene (reference sequence). The CDR3 is 14 residues long. J gave up 6 bases and V 8 bases, and 10 bases lay outside the gene matches. The DNA of the CDR3 is TGTGCCAGCTCCCTGGGAGGGAGCCTCAATGAGCAGTTCTTC. It translates to CASSLGGSLNEQFF.

The rearrangement uses TRBV7-8 and TRBJ2-1; no firm D call. The CDR3 spans 14 residues. The V gene lost 0 bases and the J gene lost 7 bases, with 10 bases spanning the gap. Germline CDR1 is SGHVS and CDR2 is FQNEAQ. The CDR3 here is CASSLAPGGNEQFF. The CDR3 nucleotides read TGTGCCAGCAGCTTAGCGCCGGGTGGAAATGAGCAGTTCTTC.

The rearrangement joins TRBV2 to TRBJ2-3; D possibly corresponds to TRBD2 (6 bases). V was clipped by 8 bases and J by 5 bases, with 20 bases between them. Germline CDR1 SNHLY, CDR2 FYNNEI. CDR3 length: 15 amino acids. The CDR3 is CASRRRVGGLDTQYF. The CDR3 DNA follows: TGTGCCAGCCGACGAAGGGTAGGAGGGTTAGATACGCAGTATTTT.

As regards this clone: Other DNA sequences in this sample translate to the same CDR3. V usage is TRBV7-9 and J usage is TRBJ1-1; D is possibly TRBD1 (6 bases). V lost 0 bases and J lost 5, with 13 bases in between. The germline gives CDR1 SEHNR, CDR2 FQNEAQ (reference sequence). CDR3 length: 15 residues. This CDR3 is CASSLAGAGVTEAFF. The CDR3 coding sequence is TGTGCCAGCAGCTTAGCGGGAGCAGGGGTGACTGAAGCTTTCTTT.

This clone was seen a handful of times. This rearrangement joins TRBV2 to TRBJ1-2, with D tentatively TRBD1 (5 bases). The CDR3 is 11 amino acids. Deletions cut 6 bases from V and 7 bases from J, with 9 bases between. Per the germline V gene, CDR1 is SNHLY and CDR2 is FYNNEI. The CDR3 sequence: CASRGTSGYTF. The CDR3 DNA is TGTGCCAGCAGAGGGACGTCTGGCTACACCTTC.

This clone was counted a few times. The chain is built from TRBV2 and TRBJ2-7; D is unresolved. This CDR3 spans 14 amino acids. V dropped 11 bases and J dropped 0 bases, with 17 bases sitting between them. Germline V CDR1 and CDR2: SNHLY, FYNNEI. The CDR3 here is CAVLRGSSSYEQYF. Here the CDR3 DNA reads TGTGCCGTCTTACGTGGCTCCTCCTCCTACGAGCAGTACTTC.

The CDR3 is CASSLTGTSDPQYF. The CDR3 region has the DNA TGTGCCAGCAGCCTCACCGGGACTAGCGACCCGCAGTATTTT. This chain joins TRBV9 and TRBJ2-3, with 10 bases matching TRBD2. CDR3 length: 14 amino acids. Germline V gene data show CDR1 as SGDLS and CDR2 as YYNGEE. With V trimmed by 4 bases and J by 10 bases, 9 bases remained unmatched.

The chain uses TRBV4-1 and TRBJ2-1; D may be TRBD2 (7 bases). The CDR3 has 16 amino acids. Trimming pared 0 bases from V and 6 bases from J, leaving 15 bases between. Germline loops: CDR1 MGHRA, CDR2 YSYEKL. The CDR3 region is CASSQDPGGPGNEQFF. CDR3 sequence (DNA): TGCGCCAGCAGCCAAGATCCCGGGGGGCCTGGCAATGAGCAGTTCTTC.

This sequence joins TRBV5-1 and TRBJ2-3; TRBD2 matches 8 bases. After removal of 5 bases from V and 0 bases from J, the junction contained 8 bases not matched to a gene. Looked up from germline, CDR1 is SGHRS and CDR2 is YFSETQ. This CDR3 contains 16 residues. CDR3 nucleotide sequence: TGCGCCAGCAGGGACGTTAGCGGGGATAGCACAGATACGCAGTATTTT. The encoded protein is CASRDVSGDSTDTQYF. Looking up the rest from reference TRBV5-1 and TRBJ2-3 gives the full variable domain: KAGVTQTPRYLIKTRGQQVTLSCSPISGHRSVSWYQQTPGQGLQFLFEYFSETQRNKGNFPGRFSGRQFSNSRSEMNVSTLELGDSALYLCASRDVSGDSTDTQYFGPGTRLTVL.

The chain carries TRBV6-5 and TRBJ2-4; D remains ambiguous. The ends were cut back, 6 bases at V and 0 bases at J, with 9 bases in the middle. Germline V gives CDR1 MNHEY, CDR2 SVGAGI. The CDR3 totals 14 residues. CDR3 sequence (DNA): TGTGCCAGCAGGTCCCTAATAGCCAAAAACATTCAGTACTTC. Translating gives CASRSLIAKNIQYF.

Details on this clone: At the DNA level, this CDR3 is encoded by other sequences in the same sample as well. The J gene is TRBJ2-7, the V gene TRBV5-6, with D perhaps TRBD1 (6 bases). The V end lost 0 bases, the J end lost 3 bases, and 10 bases lay between the germline ends. CDR1 is SGHDT and CDR2 is YYEEEE in the germline V gene. The CDR3 is 14 amino acids. CDR3 coding DNA: TGTGCCAGCAGCTTGGGTCAGGGGCGCTACGAGCAGTACTTC. Residues: CASSLGQGRYEQYF.

In regard to this clone: This same CDR3 is encoded by further DNA sequences in the sample. This chain connects TRBV27 to TRBJ1-4; D unclear. V shed 2 bases and J shed 7 bases, with 8 bases lying between them. CDR1 is MNHEY, CDR2 SMNVEV, per germline (reference sequence). The CDR3 has 13 amino acids. CDR3 nucleotides: TGTGCCAGCAGTTTAGGATCGGGTGAAAAACTGTTTTTT. This encodes CASSLGSGEKLFF.

The rearrangement uses TRBV5-6 and TRBJ1-4; D unresolved. Trimming removed 4 bases at V and 4 bases at J, with 11 bases between. CDR3 length: 14 amino acids. Germline CDR1 and CDR2: SGHDT and YYEEEE. In DNA, the CDR3 is TGTGCCAGCAGCCTCAACACATTTAATGAAAAACTGTTTTTT. Its protein is CASSLNTFNEKLFF.